This TCR beta chain emerged from a study of T-cell reconstitution after alpha-beta-depleted transplantation in children. Study-level findings and limits: The origin of high day-60 TCRbeta diversity in some patients lay in surviving recipient T cells and thymic progenitors. Most T-cell counts and diversity one year after the transplant came from T cells that were newly produced. Roughly two months post-transplant, alpha-beta T cells reportedly originated from several hundred graft clones that had expanded.

The germline V gene encodes CDR1 DFQATT and CDR2 SNEGSKA (reference sequence). Unmatched junction bases numbered 12, after V lost 4 bases and J lost 8 bases. CDR3 length equals 14 residues. Unique molecular identifiers were built into the TCRbeta library. Using its own MiXCR run on the PCR reads, TCRdb lists one record per CDR3 protein. Here the sample spans about 440,000 distinct CDR3 sequences, around 46% being singletons. Points on this clonotype: Its antigen is unidentified.

The sequenced sample was PBMCs, obtained before TCRalphabeta/CD19-depleted stem cell transplant. This clonotype originated in a girl aged 2 to 10 with aplastic anemia, due to receive a stem cell transplant. The genes are TRBV20-1 and TRBJ2-3; 7 positions match TRBD2. CDR3 sequence (DNA): TGCAGTGCTACCCGGGGGGACCTGGGGGGTACGCAGTATTTT. It encodes CSATRGDLGGTQYF.